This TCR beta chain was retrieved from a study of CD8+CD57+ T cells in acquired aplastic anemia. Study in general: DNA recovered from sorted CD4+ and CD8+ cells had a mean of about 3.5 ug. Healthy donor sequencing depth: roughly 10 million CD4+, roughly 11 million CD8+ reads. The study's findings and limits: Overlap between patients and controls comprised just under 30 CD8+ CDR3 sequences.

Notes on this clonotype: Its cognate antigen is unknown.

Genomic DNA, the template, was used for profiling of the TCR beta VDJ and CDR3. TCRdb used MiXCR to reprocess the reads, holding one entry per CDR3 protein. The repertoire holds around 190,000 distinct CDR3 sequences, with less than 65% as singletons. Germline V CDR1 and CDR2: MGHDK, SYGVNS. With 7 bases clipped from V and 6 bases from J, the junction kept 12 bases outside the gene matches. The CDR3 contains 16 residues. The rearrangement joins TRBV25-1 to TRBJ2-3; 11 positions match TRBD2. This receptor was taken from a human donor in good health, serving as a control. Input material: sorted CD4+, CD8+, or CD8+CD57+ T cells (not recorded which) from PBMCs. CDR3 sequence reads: CASNPYSGGAEDTQYF. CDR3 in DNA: TGTGCCAGCAACCCCTATAGCGGGGGGGCCGAGGATACGCAGTATTTT.